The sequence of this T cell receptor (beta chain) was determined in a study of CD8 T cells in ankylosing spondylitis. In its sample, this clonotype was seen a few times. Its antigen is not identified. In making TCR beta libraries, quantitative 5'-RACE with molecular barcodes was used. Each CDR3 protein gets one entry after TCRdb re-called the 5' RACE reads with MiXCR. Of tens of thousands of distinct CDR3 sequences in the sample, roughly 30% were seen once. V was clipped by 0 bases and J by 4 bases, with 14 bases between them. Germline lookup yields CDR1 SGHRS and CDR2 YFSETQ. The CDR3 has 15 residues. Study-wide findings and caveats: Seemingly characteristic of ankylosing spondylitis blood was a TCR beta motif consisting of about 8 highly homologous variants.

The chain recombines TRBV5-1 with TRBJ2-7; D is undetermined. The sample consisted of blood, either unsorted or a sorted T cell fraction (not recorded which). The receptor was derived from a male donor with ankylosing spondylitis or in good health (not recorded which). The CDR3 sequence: CASSLEIGSEYEQYF. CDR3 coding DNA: TGCGCCAGCAGCTTGGAAATCGGGTCCGAATACGAGCAGTACTTC.